The 16 T cell receptor beta chains below come from one sample, sequenced in a study of cytotoxic CD8 clonotypes in ibrutinib-treated CLL. Sequenced by immunoSEQ multiplex PCR; TCRdb stores in-frame clones only, minus some. The table records more than 110,000 clones, around 90% of them present only once. The sequencing here drew on PBMCs, taken after 12 months of ibrutinib treatment. These receptors all come from a human donor with chronic lymphocytic leukemia.

This sequence joins TRBV10-2 and TRBJ2-5, with TRBD2 matching 7 bases. Per germline, CDR1 WSHSY and CDR2 SAAADI. The CDR3 length is 14 residues. The V segment lost 3 bases and the J segment 4 bases; nucleotides outside the gene matches: 5. CDR3 nucleotide sequence: TGCGCCAGCAGTGATTGGGGGAGGGTAGAGACCCAGTACTTC. This codes for CASSDWGRVETQYF.

Only one count was recorded for this clone. This chain uses TRBV27 with TRBJ1-1; D may be TRBD1 (6 bases). Germline loops: CDR1 MNHEY, CDR2 SMNVEV (reference sequence). The CDR3 is 14 amino acids. V shed 1 base and J shed 2 bases, with 8 bases lying between them. CDR3 protein: CASSLWGANTEAFF. The CDR3 bases are TGTGCCAGCAGTTTATGGGGGGCAAACACTGAAGCTTTCTTT.

J is TRBJ2-1 and V is TRBV18; no reliable D call. Germline CDR1 is KGHSH and CDR2 is LQKENI. CDR3 length: 12 residues. V was clipped by 8 bases and J by 3 bases, with 8 bases between them. CDR3 loop: CASATDYNEQFF. The CDR3 DNA reads as TGTGCCAGCGCTACAGACTACAATGAGCAGTTCTTC.

The chain joins TRBV5-1 to TRBJ2-1, with D unresolved. V was trimmed by 3 bases and J by 7 bases, leaving 8 bases between them. The CDR3 has 12 residues. Per the germline V gene, CDR1 is SGHRS and CDR2 is YFSETQ. The CDR3 DNA reads as TGCGCCAGCAGCTCAAACCTTAATGAGCAGTTCTTC. Its protein product is CASSSNLNEQFF.

This clone occurred once. This chain joins TRBV2 and TRBJ2-1, with 8 bases lining up with TRBD2. The CDR3 contains 17 residues. J lost 4 bases, V lost 4 bases, and 12 bases had no gene match. The germline V gene has CDR1 SNHLY and CDR2 FYNNEI. Here the CDR3 reads CASSGEAGTSSYNEQFF. The CDR3, as DNA: TGTGCCAGCAGTGGGGAAGCCGGGACTAGTAGTTACAATGAGCAGTTCTTC.

The V and J genes are TRBV4-2 and TRBJ1-1, with unresolved D. V dropped 1 base and J dropped 1 base, with 1 base sitting between them. The CDR3 loop spans 12 amino acids. Germline CDR1 and CDR2: LGHNA and YNFKEQ. This CDR3 is CASSQANTEAFF. In nucleotides, the CDR3 is TGTGCCAGCAGCCAAGCGAACACTGAAGCTTTCTTT.

The genes are TRBV4-2 and TRBJ1-2; no definite D call. Germline assignment: CDR1 LGHNA and CDR2 YNFKEQ. The CDR3 consists of 17 residues. Trimming removed 1 base at V and 0 bases at J, with 15 bases between. CDR3 sequence reads: CASSQGFGERANYGYTF. CDR3 bases: TGTGCCAGCAGCCAAGGGTTTGGGGAACGGGCTAACTATGGCTACACCTTC.

This rearrangement joins TRBV19 to TRBJ2-5; D is perhaps TRBD1 (6 bases). CDR1 and CDR2 from the germline V gene are LNHDA and SQIVND (reference sequence). The CDR3 has 15 residues. V lost 3 bases to trimming and J lost 5 bases, with 16 bases between them. The CDR3 DNA is TGTGCCAGTAGTATGCAGTCAGGGGTTCTCGAGACCCAGTACTTC. Amino acids: CASSMQSGVLETQYF.

The rearrangement uses TRBV2 and TRBJ1-3; no clear D. CDR1 and CDR2 (germline): SNHLY, FYNNEI. V shed 2 bases and J shed 1 base, with 6 bases lying between them. This CDR3 region has 14 residues. The CDR3 loop is CASSERRSGNTIYF. As DNA, the CDR3 is TGTGCCAGCAGTGAACGGCGGTCTGGAAACACCATATATTTT.

V is TRBV10-3 and J is TRBJ2-3, with D tentatively TRBD1 (5 bases). The V and J ends lost 6 bases and 1 base respectively, with 8 bases between them. The CDR3 contains 13 residues. In germline, CDR1 is ENHRY, CDR2 SYGVKD. This chain's CDR3 is CAIRGEGTDTQYF. The DNA for the CDR3 is TGTGCCATCAGAGGGGAAGGCACAGATACGCAGTATTTT.

J is TRBJ2-5 and V is TRBV30; possibly TRBD2 for D (5 bases). The germline gives CDR1 GTSNPN, CDR2 SVGIG (reference sequence). V was trimmed by 2 bases and J by 5 bases, leaving 18 bases between them. This CDR3 comprises 15 residues. The CDR3 DNA sequence: TGTGCCTGGAGTAAGGACGGGATCTTTACGGAGACCCAGTACTTC. This sequence encodes CAWSKDGIFTETQYF.

V is TRBV6-6 and J is TRBJ1-5; no clear D gene. This CDR3 is built from 15 residues. The ends were cut back, 2 bases at V and 4 bases at J, with 12 bases in the middle. Germline V CDR1 and CDR2: MNHNY, SVGAGI (reference sequence). The CDR3, as DNA: TGTGCCAGCAGTTACGGCGCAGAAAGGAATCAGCCCCAGCATTTT. Amino acid sequence: CASSYGAERNQPQHF.

The J gene is TRBJ2-3, the V gene TRBV2; D unclear. CDR1 and CDR2 (germline): SNHLY, FYNNEI. The CDR3 runs to 12 residues. Trimming took off 7 bases at V and 5 bases at J, with 10 bases between the two ends. This CDR3 is CASNMIKDTQYF. CDR3 nucleotide sequence: TGTGCCAGCAATATGATTAAAGATACGCAGTATTTT.

The chain is built from TRBV10-3 and TRBJ1-1; 8 positions match TRBD1. The CDR3 runs to 13 residues. V shed 3 bases, J shed 7 bases, and the junction held 4 bases outside the gene matches. Germline CDR1 is ENHRY and CDR2 is SYGVKD. CDR3 nucleotide sequence: TGTGCCATCAGTGAATCAGGGGGCGGTGAAGCTTTCTTT. As protein: CAISESGGGEAFF.

The chain is built from TRBV28 and TRBJ1-2, with 8 nucleotides matching TRBD1. This CDR3 spans 15 amino acids. Per the germline V gene, CDR1 is MDHEN and CDR2 is SYDVKM. V shed 5 bases, J shed 4 bases, and the junction held 9 bases outside the gene matches. The DNA for the CDR3 is TGTGCCAGCAGTCGGGACAGGTCCCATCTCTATGGCTACACCTTC. Residues: CASSRDRSHLYGYTF.

This clone is a singleton in its sample. The chain links TRBV28 to TRBJ2-3; no clear D gene. The CDR3 extends over 13 amino acids. V was pared by 5 bases and J by 4 bases, with 10 bases between. CDR1 is MDHEN and CDR2 is SYDVKM in the germline V gene. CDR3 DNA: TGTGCCAGCAGTAAATCTGGGCCAGATACGCAGTATTTT. It codes for CASSKSGPDTQYF. The full variable domain, completed using reference TRBV28 and TRBJ2-3, is DVKVTQSSRYLVKRTGEKVFLECVQDMDHENMFWYRQDPGLGLRLIYFSYDVKMKEKGDIPEGYSVSREKKERFSLILESASTNQTSMYLCASSKSGPDTQYFGPGTRLTVL.